This T cell receptor (beta chain) was sequenced for a study of T cell repertoires in aging, cancer and after chemotherapy. Study-wide background: Six age groups, ranging from 30 or younger to 70 or older, included the donors. The whole study produced a dataset of several million TCR reads. Findings of the study overall: The repertoire data cannot show anything about immunological memory following chemotherapy. In cancer patients, declining TCR diversity with age involved lost richness and lost evenness.

TCR beta rearrangements were amplified from peripheral blood genomic DNA. Germline V CDR1 and CDR2: LNHDA, SQIVND (reference sequence). The junction had 6 bases not matched to a gene; V was cut back by 4 bases and J by 1 base. The CDR3 contains 16 residues. By share of the sample, this clonotype is medium-sized. Its specificity is not known. Multiplex touch-down PCR with TRB-A/B primers amplified rearranged V-D-J TRB sequences. From the multiplex PCR reads, TCRdb called clonotypes with MiXCR, one entry per CDR3 protein. The table lists about 2,200 distinct CDR3 sequences, 25% to 35% of them singletons.

Sequencing used blood. This sequence originates from a human donor with a solid tumor. The genes are TRBV19 and TRBJ2-3, with 9 bases identical to TRBD1. Written as DNA, the CDR3 is TGTGCCAGTAGTAGCCACCGGGACAGGGGCACAGATACGCAGTATTTT. Protein product: CASSSHRDRGTDTQYF.